This TCR beta chain was identified during a study of T cell responses to AZD1222 COVID-19 vaccine. The repertoire was sequenced with immunoSEQ multiplex PCR; TCRdb's copy has only in-frame clones and lacks some. The table has 150,000 to 200,000 clones, 85% to 95% seen once; the top ten hold 3.9%. The receptor was derived from an adult in good health. Material: peripheral blood, obtained on day 0 of AZD1222 vaccination.

The CDR3 DNA is TGTGCCAGTAGTATTGAGGGGACAGTCAATCAGCCCCAGCATTTT. Residues: CASSIEGTVNQPQHF. This chain joins TRBV19 and TRBJ1-5; 7 nucleotides match TRBD1. CDR3 length equals 15 residues. Germline V gives CDR1 LNHDA, CDR2 SQIVND (reference sequence). Trimming removed 3 bases from V and 3 bases from J; junction bases left unmatched: 5. Combining the CDR3 with reference TRBV19 and TRBJ1-5 gives the whole variable domain DGGITQSPKYLFRKEGQNVTLSCEQNLNHDAMYWYRQDPGQGLRLIYYSQIVNDFQKGDIAEGYSVSREKKESFPLTVTSAQKNPTAFYLCASSIEGTVNQPQHFGDGTRLSIL.